This entry describes one T cell receptor (beta chain). This clonotype has just a few counts. Which antigen it targets is not known. No base-level quality is on record; no much larger clone is a single base apart. This sample is drawn from a study of T cells in Graves' hyperthyroidism and ophthalmopathy (dated by TCRdb to the late 2010s). Looking at the study overall: Peripheral blood was collected at initial diagnosis, before any treatment. TCR V-J signatures able to tell the groups apart were searched for in a discovery cohort of approximately 95 patients, of whom fewer than 45 had Graves' ophthalmopathy and around 56 had stable Graves' hyperthyroidism. An independent validation cohort of 18 to 20 hyperthyroidism patients and approximately 15 patients who later progressed to ophthalmopathy tested prospective prediction of ophthalmopathy. The roughly 90 discovery patients were divided at random into training and test sets in a 7:3 ratio. Thyroid tissue and blood T-cell repertoires from six or seven Graves' hyperthyroidism patients were also compared in the study. After sampling, hyperthyroidism patients received methimazole starting at 30 mg daily, and ophthalmopathy patients received high-dose intravenous methylprednisolone. The paper reports TCR Vbeta CDR3 sequencing of some 140 peripheral blood samples: 40 to 45 ophthalmopathy, under 80 hyperthyroidism and around 17 progressor patients. General study outcomes and caveats: Ophthalmopathy was separated from stable hyperthyroidism by a 13 V-J signature model, with approximately 90% sensitivity and roughly 81% specificity obtained in cross-validation and 80%/75% obtained in testing. In validation, the model predicted progression to ophthalmopathy a median of around six months before onset, with about 70% sensitivity and roughly 77% specificity. Most expanded thyroid clonotypes (frequency above 0.001) were also found in blood, which suggests that blood repertoires may mirror thyroid immune responses. No statistical method was used to fix the sample size in advance, and group allocation was not hidden from the investigators.

The CDR3 runs 15 residues from the cysteine to the phenylalanine. CDR3 DNA only is kept here, 45 bases in frame from base 1. V is trimmed back by 5 bases and J by 1 base, and the junction contains 7 bases that no gene match accounts for. From the germline V gene, CDR1 is KGHSH and CDR2 is LQKENI. Graves' hyperthyroidism was defined as stable when no progression to ophthalmopathy occurred over 18 months of follow-up. The hyperthyroidism patients were between 18 and 65 years old and newly diagnosed, with a disease duration of less than 2 months. Any patient with an uncontrolled infection, another autoimmune disease, pregnancy or lactation was excluded. Diagnoses relied on clinical symptoms, serum thyroxine and TRAb, thyroid ultrasound and orbital computed tomography. Ficoll-Paque density gradient centrifugation was used to isolate PBMCs from 8.5 to 10 ml of fresh peripheral blood. Trizol reagent was used to extract total RNA, and RNA quality was then checked on an Agilent 2100 Bioanalyzer.

The TCR beta CDR3 regions were amplified from RNA transcripts. For the first round of RT-PCR on the TCR CDR3, the HTBI primer set was used together with the Qiagen OneStep RT-PCR kit. A second multiplex PCR round built the libraries, followed by size selection and purification. Sequencing of the libraries was done on an Illumina HiSeq2000 using paired-end 100 bp reads. Per the source publication's procedure: SOAPnuke was used to process the raw data, throwing out any read that contained adapters or uncalled bases, had a mean Phred below 15, or lacked an exact constant-primer or identifier match. COPE v1.2.5 was used to merge the high-quality paired reads, and each unique nucleotide sequence was defined as a clonotype. MiTCR v1.1 was used to align the clonotypes against IMGT TRBV, TRBD and TRBJ reference segments. The analysis was restricted to V-J combinations with a frequency above 0.0001, which together covered roughly 99% of the repertoires. The TCS score was defined as F50 (clonal expansion) divided by E x V (chaos), with BLOSUM62-based TCRdist calculated between CDR3 peptides within each V-J. Welch's t-statistics and random forest reduced just over 500 V-J features to 13, which were used in a naive Bayes classifier (R e1071). The public reads were run again by TCRdb, first through fastp at Q25 and then through MiXCR, and only productive beta chains were kept. Every CDR3 protein is listed once, alongside the most common genes and DNA of its rows. None of the V and J calls come from the authors' own analysis; TCRdb made them. The sample table records 380,000 or so distinct CDR3 sequences; 15% to 20% of these occur just once. The ten largest account for around 3.4% of the sample.

Material: blood. This TCR was recovered from a woman between 18 and 29 years old with Graves' hyperthyroidism. The V and J genes are TRBV18 and TRBJ2-7; 8 nucleotides in the junction match TRBD2. The DNA sequence is TGTGCCAGCTCAAGGACAGCGGGGGCTTCCTACGAGCAGTACTTC. The encoded protein is CASSRTAGASYEQYF. Here the CDR3 is joined to the reference TRBV18 and TRBJ2-7 genes, and the full variable domain is: NAGVMQNPRHLVRRRGQEARLRCSPMKGHSHVYWYRQLPEEGLKFMVYLQKENIIDESGMPKERFSAEFPKEGPSILRIQQVVRGDSAAYFCASSRTAGASYEQYFGPGTRLTVT.